The next 27 T cell receptor beta chains were all read from a single sample in a study of blood T cell repertoires in COVID-19. TCRdb's copy holds only in-frame clones and misses some; the assay was immunoSEQ multiplex PCR. The table shows approximately 150,000 clones, with 80% to 90% occurring only once. The sample consisted of peripheral blood. The receptors stem from a woman aged 80 or over with acute or convalescent COVID-19.

The V gene is TRBV21-1, the J gene TRBJ2-7; TRBD2 was called by the table and not checked on the DNA. TRBV21-1 is flagged as a pseudogene. There are 15 residues in the CDR3. The CDR3 loop is CASSKFVGRVYEQYF. DNA for the CDR3: TGTGCCAGCAGCAAATTCGTGGGGAGGGTATACGAGCAGTACTTC.

The rearrangement joins TRBV30 to TRBJ2-3, with 8 bases aligning to TRBD2. Germline V gives CDR1 GTSNPN, CDR2 SVGIG (reference sequence). V shed 7 bases and J 5 bases; nucleotides not matched to a gene: 11. This CDR3 has 14 residues. DNA for the CDR3: TGTGCCTCCGGACCCCGGGGGGGGGAAGATACGCAGTATTTT. Translating it yields CASGPRGGEDTQYF.

This chain joins TRBV28 and TRBJ2-1; 11 bases map to TRBD2. Germline CDR1 reads MDHEN; CDR2 reads SYDVKM. J lost 6 bases, V lost 2 bases, and 6 bases had no gene match. This CDR3 is 16 amino acids long. The CDR3 nucleotides are TGTGCCAGCAGTTTAAGGACTAGCGGGTCAACCAATGAGCAGTTCTTC. It yields the protein CASSLRTSGSTNEQFF.

The J gene is TRBJ1-4, the V gene TRBV19, with 8 bases matching TRBD1. Germline loops: CDR1 LNHDA, CDR2 SQIVND (reference sequence). With 4 bases clipped from V and 5 bases from J, the junction kept 6 bases outside the gene matches. CDR3 length equals 15 residues. The CDR3 bases are TGTGCCAGTAGTACAGGACAGGGCGAGAATGAAAAACTGTTTTTT. This gives the protein CASSTGQGENEKLFF.

The chain combines TRBV5-6 with TRBJ1-1; 7 bases agree with TRBD1. The CDR3 is 17 amino acids. V was clipped by 4 bases and J by 0 bases; unmatched bases: 12. The germline CDR1 and CDR2 sequences are SGHDT and YYEEEE. CDR3 loop: CASSRLSNRGMNTEAFF. For the CDR3, the DNA is TGTGCCAGCAGCCGTTTATCGAACAGGGGAATGAACACTGAAGCTTTCTTT.

The genes are TRBV28 and TRBJ2-7, with D unclear. Trimming cost V 4 bases and J 2 bases, with 6 bases left between them. The CDR3 contains 12 residues. The germline V gene encodes CDR1 MDHEN and CDR2 SYDVKM. CDR3 in DNA: TGTGCCAGCAGTTCTCCCCCCTACGAGCAGTACTTC. It translates to CASSSPPYEQYF.

The chain recombines TRBV5-4 with TRBJ1-3; 8 bases map to TRBD1. The CDR3 totals 14 residues. J lost 4 bases, V lost 4 bases, and 4 bases had no gene match. Germline V gives CDR1 SGHNT, CDR2 YYREEE (reference sequence). CDR3: CASSNGQGGNTIYF. The CDR3 DNA follows: TGTGCCAGCAGCAACGGACAGGGAGGAAACACCATATATTTT.

The rearrangement joins TRBV18 to TRBJ1-2; 7 bases agree with TRBD1. V lost 3 bases, J lost 4 bases, and 2 bases stayed unmatched. This CDR3 is 13 amino acids long. Germline CDR1 reads KGHSH; CDR2 reads LQKENI. CDR3 sequence (DNA): TGTGCCAGCTCACCGGACAGGCCCTATGGCTACACCTTC. Protein: CASSPDRPYGYTF.

This chain links TRBV19 with TRBJ1-2, with 7 positions matching TRBD1. The CDR3 is 13 residues long. CDR1 LNHDA and CDR2 SQIVND come from the germline V gene (reference sequence). V shed 6 bases and J 8 bases; nucleotides not matched to a gene: 9. In DNA form, the CDR3 reads TGTGCCAGTAGCCTGACAGGGAGTGGCGGCTACACCTTC. This gives the protein CASSLTGSGGYTF.

The chain is built from TRBV20-1 and TRBJ2-2, with D perhaps TRBD1 (6 bases). In germline, CDR1 is DFQATT, CDR2 SNEGSKA (reference sequence). The CDR3 extends over 16 amino acids. V was cut by 3 bases and J by 7 bases, with 21 bases left in between. The CDR3 is CSASAPPIYRVGELFF. DNA for the CDR3: TGCAGTGCTAGTGCCCCACCTATTTACAGGGTCGGGGAGCTGTTTTTT.

The CDR3 protein is CASSLTGGSSYNSPLHF. CDR3 DNA: TGTGCCAGCAGTTTAACGGGGGGTAGCTCCTATAATTCACCCCTCCACTTT. The chain has TRBV28 and TRBJ1-6; a possible D gene is TRBD1 (5 bases). Trimming stripped 2 bases from V and 0 bases from J, with 11 bases between. From germline, CDR1 is MDHEN and CDR2 SYDVKM. The CDR3 consists of 17 residues.

The chain links TRBV10-3 to TRBJ2-1; D may be TRBD2 (6 bases). This CDR3 region has 15 residues. Germline assignment: CDR1 ENHRY and CDR2 SYGVKD. V gave up 4 bases and J gave up 0 bases, with 10 bases separating them. The DNA of the CDR3 is TGTGCCATCAGTGGGCGGGGAGGCTCCTACAATGAGCAGTTCTTC. It is translated as CAISGRGGSYNEQFF.

The CDR3 coding sequence is TGCGCCAGCAGCCAAGATACGATTAGGACAGGGAAGCAGTACTTC. This translates into CASSQDTIRTGKQYF. The chain recombines TRBV4-1 with TRBJ2-7, with 8 nucleotides matching TRBD1. V lost 0 bases to trimming and J lost 8 bases; unmatched junction nucleotides: 9. The germline V gene encodes CDR1 MGHRA and CDR2 YSYEKL. There are 15 residues in the CDR3.

The count of this clone is one. The chain is built from TRBV24-1 and TRBJ2-5; possibly TRBD2 for D (7 bases). CDR1 KGHDR and CDR2 SFDVKD come from the germline V gene. This CDR3 is built from 17 residues. V lost 1 base and J 4 bases, leaving 18 bases between the germline ends. The CDR3, as DNA: TGTGCCACCAGTGATTTTGGGGGCGGGGGTCCCACAGAGACCCAGTACTTC. Translating it yields CATSDFGGGGPTETQYF.

This chain links TRBV5-1 with TRBJ2-3, with D hard to call. V was clipped by 4 bases and J by 1 base, with 7 bases between them. Germline V gene lookup returns CDR1 SGHRS and CDR2 YFSETQ. The CDR3 consists of 13 residues. CDR3 DNA: TGCGCCAGCAGCCCAACAGGCACAGATACGCAGTATTTT. This encodes CASSPTGTDTQYF.

The DNA of the CDR3 is TGTGCCAGCAGCGTGAGGGCTGGAAACACCATATATTTT. Translating gives CASSVRAGNTIYF. The chain employs TRBV9 and TRBJ1-3; D call uncertain. Germline loops: CDR1 SGDLS, CDR2 YYNGEE. The CDR3 spans 13 residues. V dropped 2 bases and J dropped 2 bases, with 5 bases sitting between them.

Only a few counts were recorded for this clone. The V gene is TRBV30, the J gene TRBJ2-2; possible D gene TRBD2, 5 bases. Germline values: CDR1 GTSNPN, CDR2 SVGIG (reference sequence). V lost 0 bases, J lost 5 bases, and 7 bases lay in between. The CDR3 spans 13 residues. For the CDR3, the DNA is TGTGCCTGGAGTGTTTCGGGAACCGGGGAGCTGTTTTTT. The encoded protein is CAWSVSGTGELFF.

The chain couples TRBV7-2 to TRBJ2-1; 11 nucleotides match TRBD2. The CDR3 loop spans 12 amino acids. Germline-derived CDR1 and CDR2 are SGHTA and FQGNSA. The V and J ends lost 5 bases and 12 bases, in that order; junction bases with no gene match: 3. DNA of the CDR3: TGTGCCAGCAGCCCTAGCGGGGGGCCGCAGTTCTTC. It encodes CASSPSGGPQFF.

V is TRBV28 and J is TRBJ1-4, with 7 bases matching TRBD1. The CDR3 covers 14 residues. Germline V gives CDR1 MDHEN, CDR2 SYDVKM. V was clipped by 3 bases and J by 5 bases; unmatched bases: 3. The CDR3 is CASSLSQGNEKLFF. The CDR3 DNA follows: TGTGCCAGCAGTTTGTCACAGGGGAATGAAAAACTGTTTTTT.

The V gene is TRBV4-1, the J gene TRBJ2-5; 12 positions agree with TRBD2. With 1 base clipped from V and 1 base from J, the junction kept 1 base outside the gene matches. The CDR3 extends over 16 amino acids. Germline V gene data show CDR1 as MGHRA and CDR2 as YSYEKL. CDR3 in amino acids: CASSQGTSGAQETQYF. CDR3 bases: TGCGCCAGCAGCCAAGGGACTAGCGGGGCCCAAGAGACCCAGTACTTC.

This clone was counted a few times. The chain carries TRBV10-3 and TRBJ2-5; 15 nucleotides line up with TRBD2. V trimming: 11 bases; J trimming: 2 bases; junction bases outside the gene matches: 15. This CDR3 is built from 18 residues. Per the germline V gene, CDR1 is ENHRY and CDR2 is SYGVKD. Here the CDR3 reads CALKTGTSGGTPQETQYF. The DNA for the CDR3 is TGTGCCCTAAAGACCGGGACTAGCGGGGGGACCCCTCAAGAGACCCAGTACTTC.

The chain couples TRBV5-1 to TRBJ2-5; TRBD2 matches at 9 bases. The V gene's germline CDR1 is SGHRS and CDR2 YFSETQ. J lost 2 bases, V lost 0 bases, and 5 bases had no gene match. This CDR3 has 16 amino acids. CDR3 nucleotides: TGCGCCAGCAGCTTGGGGCCTAGCGGGGCACAAGAGACCCAGTACTTC. Its translation is CASSLGPSGAQETQYF.

The rearrangement joins TRBV10-3 to TRBJ2-2; 9 nucleotides align to TRBD2. J lost 6 bases, V lost 6 bases, and 8 bases had no gene match. Per the germline V gene, CDR1 is ENHRY and CDR2 is SYGVKD. CDR3 length: 15 amino acids. The CDR3 sequence: CAISLAGSSAGELFF. The CDR3 DNA reads TGTGCCATCAGCCTAGCGGGAAGTTCAGCCGGGGAGCTGTTTTTT.

The V call is TRBV25-1, the J call TRBJ2-5, with 8 positions matching TRBD1. Germline V CDR1 and CDR2: MGHDK, SYGVNS. V shed 3 bases and J 2 bases; nucleotides not matched to a gene: 5. The CDR3 contains 15 residues. The CDR3 spells CASSETGARQETQYF. The CDR3 DNA sequence: TGTGCCAGCAGTGAGACAGGGGCTCGGCAAGAGACCCAGTACTTC.

The chain links TRBV3-1 (or the pseudogene TRBV3-2) to TRBJ2-5, with D perhaps TRBD1 (6 bases). CDR3 length: 17 amino acids. Per the germline V gene, CDR1 is LGHDT and CDR2 is YNNKEL (reference sequence). V shed 4 bases and J shed 0 bases, with 18 bases lying between them. The CDR3 DNA is TGTGCCAGCAGCCGAACCCGGACAGCCCTAGACCAAGAGACCCAGTACTTC. Its protein is CASSRTRTALDQETQYF.

Only one count was recorded for this clone. The CDR3 sequence is CASSFAGADTQYF. The CDR3 DNA follows: TGTGCCAGTAGTTTCGCAGGGGCAGATACGCAGTATTTT. The V call is TRBV19, the J call TRBJ2-3; D may be TRBD1 (6 bases). CDR1 and CDR2 (germline): LNHDA, SQIVND (reference sequence). The CDR3 spans 13 residues. Trimming took off 5 bases at V and 4 bases at J, with 10 bases between the two ends.

In its sample, this clone was seen once. The chain is built from TRBV2 and TRBJ2-1; a weak D match, TRBD1 (6 bases). The germline V gene has CDR1 SNHLY and CDR2 FYNNEI. Trimming shortened V by 6 bases and J by 1 base, and 10 bases separated the two germline ends. The length of the CDR3 is 14 residues. The CDR3 DNA reads TGTGCCAGCAGCAAGGGGGTTTCCTACAATGAGCAGTTCTTC. Translating it yields CASSKGVSYNEQFF.